The 30 T cell receptor beta chains presented below share a single source sample, sequenced in a study of regulatory T cells in long-lasting Graves disease. Regarding time point: newly diagnosed GD, antithyroid drugs for less than 3 months. Extracted PBMC RNA gave rise to the TCR library. Arm-PCR with iRepertoire HTBI primers amplified the CDR3 regions for these TCR beta libraries. TCRdb redid the calling of the multiplex PCR reads with MiXCR, one entry per CDR3 protein. This sample yields 250,000 or so distinct CDR3 sequences, of which 15% to 20% are seen a single time; 12% to 15% belongs to the top ten. Another study also made use of these data, one on T cells in Graves' hyperthyroidism and ophthalmopathy.

The specimen comprised peripheral blood mononuclear cells (PBMCs), sampled at new diagnosis, from a patient treated with antithyroid drugs. Receptor source: a young woman with Graves disease.

The sample holds many counts of this clonotype. V is TRBV14 and J is TRBJ2-1; no clear D. The length of the CDR3 is 12 residues. Germline V lookup: CDR1 SGHDN, CDR2 FVKESK. Trimming left V 3 bases short and J 10 bases short, with 10 bases between. CDR3 region: CASSQGWQEQFF. The CDR3 nucleotides read TGTGCCAGCAGCCAGGGATGGCAGGAGCAGTTCTTC.

In this sample, this clonotype turned up many times. The genes are TRBV29-1 and TRBJ2-2; D ambiguous. The CDR3 has 16 amino acids. The V gene's germline CDR1 is SQVTM and CDR2 ANQGSEA. V was pared by 5 bases and J by 0 bases, with 16 bases between. The CDR3 loop reads CSVRPEWTTNTGELFF. The DNA of the CDR3 is TGCAGCGTTCGTCCTGAGTGGACGACGAACACCGGGGAGCTGTTTTTT.

On this clonotype: A far more abundant clone sits one base away, making this likely a read error. The chain is built from TRBV6-2 or TRBV6-3 and TRBJ1-5, with 10 bases aligning to TRBD1. The germline CDR1 and CDR2 sequences are MNHEY and SVGEGT. The CDR3 runs to 16 residues. Trimming took 11 bases from V and 5 from J; bases not matched to a gene: 15. The CDR3 loop is CAGNDVPGTGDQPQHF. Written as DNA, the CDR3 is TGTGCCGGCAACGACGTACCTGGGACAGGGGATCAGCCCCAGCATTTT.

This clonotype was detected ten times or more. The CDR3 DNA sequence: TGCAGTGCAGGCGGGGGGCGGAGCTCCTACGAGCAGTACTTC. This codes for CSAGGGRSSYEQYF. The chain links TRBV20-1 to TRBJ2-7, with TRBD2 matching 8 bases. The CDR3 totals 14 residues. The germline CDR1 and CDR2 sequences are DFQATT and SNEGSKA (reference sequence). Trimming at V came to 6 bases and at J to 0 bases, leaving 7 bases not matched to a gene.

This clonotype was detected ten times or more. The chain joins TRBV5-1 to TRBJ1-5, with 8 bases lining up with TRBD1. This CDR3 comprises 15 residues. Germline loops: CDR1 SGHRS, CDR2 YFSETQ. The trim removed 2 bases at V and 7 bases at J, leaving 8 bases unmatched. CDR3 sequence (DNA): TGCGCCAGCAGCTTTGGGACAGGTCAGGGACAGCCCCAGCATTTT. This codes for CASSFGTGQGQPQHF.

This clonotype was counted ten times or more. The chain employs TRBV9 and TRBJ1-2, with a tentative D call TRBD1 (5 bases). Trimming removed 0 bases from V and 4 bases from J, with 19 bases in between. This CDR3 has 17 residues. Per the germline V gene, CDR1 is SGDLS and CDR2 is YYNGEE. CDR3 DNA: TGTGCCAGCAGCGTAGGCCCCACGACAGCGCCTCTCTATGGCTACACCTTC. Residues: CASSVGPTTAPLYGYTF.

This clonotype was seen at least ten times. This chain connects TRBV28 to TRBJ1-5; no firm D call. Per the germline V gene, CDR1 is MDHEN and CDR2 is SYDVKM. CDR3 length: 13 amino acids. V lost 3 bases and J 4 bases, leaving 7 bases between the germline ends. CDR3 protein: CASSLAENQPQHF. CDR3 bases: TGTGCCAGCAGTTTGGCAGAAAATCAGCCCCAGCATTTT.

The chain links TRBV6-1 to TRBJ1-5; D is undetermined. This CDR3 is built from 14 residues. Germline V lookup: CDR1 MNHNS, CDR2 SASEGT. V lost 2 bases and J 4 bases, leaving 9 bases between the germline ends. The CDR3: CASSEMGRNQPQHF. CDR3 in DNA: TGTGCCAGCAGTGAAATGGGGAGGAATCAGCCCCAGCATTTT.

This clonotype has only a few counts. The chain has TRBV20-1 and TRBJ1-6, with 8 positions matching TRBD1. The V segment lost 0 bases and the J segment 8 bases; nucleotides outside the gene matches: 12. Germline V gene lookup returns CDR1 DFQATT and CDR2 SNEGSKA (reference sequence). The CDR3 totals 17 residues. The CDR3 coding sequence is TGCAGTGCTAGAGACAACCCTGGACAGGGATCGGATTCACCCCTCCACTTT. Translation: CSARDNPGQGSDSPLHF.

This clonotype was seen ten or more times. The chain is built from TRBV28 and TRBJ1-4, with 10 bases identical to TRBD1. In germline, CDR1 is MDHEN, CDR2 SYDVKM. V trimming: 4 bases; J trimming: 8 bases; junction bases outside the gene matches: 4. This CDR3 is built from 14 residues. In DNA form, the CDR3 reads TGTGCCAGCAGTTGGACAGGGGGTAGAGAAAAACTGTTTTTT. Its translation: CASSWTGGREKLFF. Using reference TRBV28 and TRBJ1-4 for the parts outside the CDR3, the full variable domain is DVKVTQSSRYLVKRTGEKVFLECVQDMDHENMFWYRQDPGLGLRLIYFSYDVKMKEKGDIPEGYSVSREKKERFSLILESASTNQTSMYLCASSWTGGREKLFFGSGTQLSVL.

This clonotype occurred many times. The gene calls are TRBV27 and TRBJ2-1; 11 bases map to TRBD2. The CDR3 spans 15 residues. CDR1 is MNHEY and CDR2 is SMNVEV in the germline V gene (reference sequence). J gave up 4 bases and V 7 bases, and 6 bases lay outside the gene matches. CDR3 coding DNA: TGTGCCAGCAACCAAGGACTAGCGGGTTACAATGAGCAGTTCTTC. Translating it yields CASNQGLAGYNEQFF.

At least ten counts were recorded for this clonotype. The rearrangement joins TRBV18 to TRBJ2-7; no reliable D call. The CDR3 consists of 13 residues. Germline V lookup: CDR1 KGHSH, CDR2 LQKENI. V was cut by 2 bases and J by 4 bases, with 9 bases left in between. CDR3 coding DNA: TGTGCCAGCTCACCAAGTTTGAGTTACGAGCAGTACTTC. This codes for CASSPSLSYEQYF.

This clonotype was seen ten or more times. The J gene is TRBJ2-3, the V gene TRBV12-3 or TRBV12-4; 12 bases fit TRBD2. With 6 bases clipped from V and 4 bases from J, the junction kept 5 bases outside the gene matches. The CDR3 is 15 residues long. Here the CDR3 DNA reads TGTGCCAGCAGACCGACTAGCGGGGGTTCAGATACGCAGTATTTT. This translates into CASRPTSGGSDTQYF.

This clonotype showed up many times. This chain joins TRBV6-2 or TRBV6-3 and TRBJ1-2; possible D gene TRBD1, 5 bases. The CDR3 spans 13 residues. Germline lookup yields CDR1 MNHEY and CDR2 SVGEGT. V was cut by 4 bases and J by 4 bases, with 10 bases left in between. CDR3 loop: CASSLDNFYGYTF. The CDR3 DNA reads as TGTGCCAGCAGTTTGGACAACTTCTATGGCTACACCTTC.

This clonotype was counted many times. The genes are TRBV27 and TRBJ2-1, with 10 bases aligning to TRBD1. Germline CDR1 MNHEY, CDR2 SMNVEV (reference sequence). This CDR3 spans 14 amino acids. Trimming removed 8 bases from V and 9 bases from J; junction bases left unmatched: 10. The CDR3 loop reads CASSGTGEISEQFF. DNA of the CDR3: TGTGCCAGCTCGGGGACAGGGGAAATCAGTGAGCAGTTCTTC.

Ten or more counts support this clonotype. This chain connects TRBV15 to TRBJ1-1, with D unclear. Trimming took 8 bases from V and 1 from J, leaving 8 bases between them. Germline CDR1 LNHNV, CDR2 YYDKDF (reference sequence). CDR3 length: 12 amino acids. CDR3 amino acids: CATLGPNTEAFF. CDR3 bases: TGTGCCACCTTGGGCCCGAACACTGAAGCTTTCTTT.

This clonotype was detected only once. V is TRBV7-9 and J is TRBJ2-7; the D gene is possibly TRBD2 (5 bases). The V end was cut by 0 bases, the J end by 0 bases, with 9 bases between. The CDR3 is 15 amino acids. The V gene's germline CDR1 is SEHNR and CDR2 FQNEAQ (reference sequence). This chain's CDR3 is CASSLAQDSSYEQYF. The CDR3, as DNA: TGTGCCAGCAGCTTAGCGCAGGACTCCTCCTACGAGCAGTACTTC.

This clonotype was counted ten times or more. The J gene is TRBJ2-3, the V gene TRBV29-1, with 8 bases lining up with TRBD1. The CDR3 spans 15 residues. Germline V gene data show CDR1 as SQVTM and CDR2 as ANQGSEA. The J segment lost 2 bases and the V segment lost 6 bases, leaving 10 bases of the junction unmatched. Here the CDR3 DNA reads TGCAGCGTGGTGACCGGGACAGGTTTCACAGATACGCAGTATTTT. As protein: CSVVTGTGFTDTQYF.

This clonotype was observed many times. J is TRBJ1-2 and V is TRBV2; TRBD1 matches at 7 bases. This CDR3 region has 15 residues. The germline gives CDR1 SNHLY, CDR2 FYNNEI. The trim removed 4 bases at V and 2 bases at J, leaving 7 bases unmatched. The CDR3 sequence: CASSGGGTANYGYTF. CDR3 nucleotides: TGTGCCAGCAGTGGGGGCGGGACAGCCAACTATGGCTACACCTTC.

The chain combines TRBV5-1 with TRBJ2-3; 8 bases line up with TRBD2. The junction had 6 bases not matched to a gene; V was cut back by 2 bases and J by 4 bases. The CDR3 covers 15 residues. Per the germline V gene, CDR1 is SGHRS and CDR2 is YFSETQ. CDR3 coding DNA: TGCGCCAGCAGCTTCAATGCCGGGGGGGCAGATACGCAGTATTTT. It encodes CASSFNAGGADTQYF.

This clonotype was found many times. The chain uses TRBV14 and TRBJ2-3; D call uncertain. CDR3 size: 11 residues. In germline, CDR1 is SGHDN, CDR2 FVKESK. The ends were cut back, 5 bases at V and 5 bases at J, with 5 bases in the middle. CDR3 residues: CASSILDTQYF. The DNA of the CDR3 is TGTGCCAGCAGCATTTTAGATACGCAGTATTTT.

Ten or more counts support this clonotype. The chain recombines TRBV7-2 with TRBJ2-5, with D uncertain. The CDR3 spans 11 residues. Trimming took 6 bases from V and 1 from J, leaving 3 bases between them. The germline V gene encodes CDR1 SGHTA and CDR2 FQGNSA. The CDR3 is CASRAQETQYF. The CDR3 DNA reads TGTGCCAGCAGAGCCCAAGAGACCCAGTACTTC.

This clonotype has at least ten counts. This chain links TRBV2 with TRBJ2-7, with D perhaps TRBD1 (6 bases). The CDR3 has 11 amino acids. Germline lookup yields CDR1 SNHLY and CDR2 FYNNEI. Trimming shortened V by 6 bases and J by 6 bases, and 9 bases separated the two germline ends. As DNA, the CDR3 is TGTGCCAGCAGAGCAGGGGTCGAGCAGTACTTC. Its translation: CASRAGVEQYF.

The V gene is TRBV10-1, the J gene TRBJ2-7, with D perhaps TRBD1 (5 bases). This CDR3 has 16 residues. Trimming took off 0 bases at V and 0 bases at J, with 12 bases between the two ends. Germline V CDR1 and CDR2: WNHNN, SYGVQD (reference sequence). Written as DNA, the CDR3 is TGCGCCAGCAGTGAGTCGCCGGACACTCCCTCCTACGAGCAGTACTTC. Its translation: CASSESPDTPSYEQYF.

J is TRBJ1-6 and V is TRBV19; D gene unclear. The germline CDR1 and CDR2 sequences are LNHDA and SQIVND (reference sequence). V was trimmed by 3 bases and J by 0 bases, leaving 12 bases between them. The CDR3 runs 17 residues. The CDR3 DNA reads as TGTGCCAGTAGTATCGCACAACAGAGCTCCTATAATTCACCCCTCCACTTT. Translated, it gives CASSIAQQSSYNSPLHF.

This chain uses TRBV11-2 with TRBJ2-2, with TRBD2 matching over 7 bases. Germline CDR1 and CDR2: SGHAT and FQNNGV. The J segment lost 5 bases and the V segment lost 5 bases, leaving 11 bases of the junction unmatched. This CDR3 region has 16 residues. CDR3 sequence: CASSLLRAGSTGELFF. DNA for the CDR3: TGTGCCAGCAGCCTGCTTCGAGCGGGGAGTACCGGGGAGCTGTTTTTT.

The chain uses TRBV7-9 and TRBJ2-2; 11 bases map to TRBD1. The germline V gene has CDR1 SEHNR and CDR2 FQNEAQ (reference sequence). CDR3 length: 15 residues. The V segment lost 4 bases and the J segment 3 bases; nucleotides outside the gene matches: 1. The CDR3 loop reads CASSSGQGDTGELFF. CDR3 nucleotide sequence: TGTGCCAGCAGCTCGGGACAGGGGGACACCGGGGAGCTGTTTTTT.

This clonotype occurred many times. V and J are TRBV7-9 and TRBJ1-1, with D uncertain. Germline V gene data show CDR1 as SEHNR and CDR2 as FQNEAQ (reference sequence). Trimming cost V 4 bases and J 11 bases, with 26 bases left between them. This CDR3 is built from 16 residues. In nucleotides, the CDR3 is TGTGCCAGCAGCTCACCGCTTTTAAATAGGAGAGTAGAGGCTTTCTTT. This codes for CASSSPLLNRRVEAFF.

On this clonotype itself: A much larger clone lies one base from this, so it may be a read error. It is likely a read error, because the conserved phenylalanine at the end of the CDR3 is missing. The V and J genes are TRBV5-5 and TRBJ1-2, with D unresolved. This CDR3 contains 13 residues. The V gene's germline CDR1 is SGHKS and CDR2 YYEKEE (reference sequence). Between the trimmed V and J ends, which lost 5 bases and 5 bases, there was a span of 13 bases. The CDR3 DNA reads as TGTGCCAGCAGTTCCCTATGGGTTTATGGCTACACCTTG. Its protein product is CASSSLWVYGYTL.

This clonotype occurred many times. The chain carries TRBV20-1 and TRBJ1-1; 9 nucleotides match TRBD1. CDR3 length equals 14 residues. V was clipped by 6 bases and J by 2 bases; unmatched bases: 7. Germline V gene lookup returns CDR1 DFQATT and CDR2 SNEGSKA (reference sequence). DNA of the CDR3: TGCAGTGCGGACGACAGGGGGAGAAACACTGAAGCTTTCTTT. Translated: CSADDRGRNTEAFF.